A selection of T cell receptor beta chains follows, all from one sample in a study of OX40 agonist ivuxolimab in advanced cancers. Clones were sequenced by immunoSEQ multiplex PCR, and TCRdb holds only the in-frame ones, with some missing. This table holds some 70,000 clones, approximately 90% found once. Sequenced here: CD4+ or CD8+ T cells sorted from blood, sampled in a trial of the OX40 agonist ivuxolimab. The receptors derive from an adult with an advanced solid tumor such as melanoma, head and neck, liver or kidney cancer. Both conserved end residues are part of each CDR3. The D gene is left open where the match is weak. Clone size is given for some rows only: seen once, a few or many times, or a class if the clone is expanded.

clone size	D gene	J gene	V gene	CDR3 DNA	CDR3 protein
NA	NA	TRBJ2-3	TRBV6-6	TGTGCCAGCAGTTACGACTTTTCCACAGATACGCAGTATTTT	CASSYDFSTDTQYF
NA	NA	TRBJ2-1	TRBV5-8	TGTGCCAGCAGCTTGTTGGGCACTTTCTTC	CASSLLGTFF
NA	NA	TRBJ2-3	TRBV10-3	TGTGCCACCCAACCGAAAACGACAGATACGCAGTATTTT	CATQPKTTDTQYF
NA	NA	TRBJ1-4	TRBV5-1	TGCGCCAGCAGCTTGGCGGGTAGGGGATTTGAAAAACTGTTTTTT	CASSLAGRGFEKLFF
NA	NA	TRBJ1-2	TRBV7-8	TGTGCCAGCAGCCGACAGGCCGCTAACTATGGCTACACCTTC	CASSRQAANYGYTF
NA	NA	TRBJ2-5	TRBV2	TGTGCCAGCAGCCCCGCATCGGGTGTTGAGACCCAGTACTTC	CASSPASGVETQYF
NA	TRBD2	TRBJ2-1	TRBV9	TGTGCCAGCAGCGTAGAACTAGCGGGAGCTCGGAATGAGCAGTTCTTC	CASSVELAGARNEQFF
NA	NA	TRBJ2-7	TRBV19	TGTGCCAGTAGTCCGAGGGACGGACGAATCGAGCAGTACTTC	CASSPRDGRIEQYF
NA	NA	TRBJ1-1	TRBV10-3	TGTGCCATCAGTGAGTCGGGGGGCGCGATGAACACTGAAGCTTTCTTT	CAISESGGAMNTEAFF
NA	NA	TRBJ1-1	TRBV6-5	TGTGCCAGTGGTGGGGCGGCGGACACTGAAGCTTTCTTT	CASGGAADTEAFF
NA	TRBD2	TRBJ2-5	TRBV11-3	TGTGCCAGCAGCGTTGGACTAGCGGGACTAGAGACCCAGTACTTC	CASSVGLAGLETQYF
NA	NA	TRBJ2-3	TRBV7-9	TGTGCCAGCAGCTTTCTACTCACAGATACGCAGTATTTT	CASSFLLTDTQYF
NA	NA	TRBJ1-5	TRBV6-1	TGTGCCAGCAGTGTTGGGAATCAGCCCCAGCATTTT	CASSVGNQPQHF
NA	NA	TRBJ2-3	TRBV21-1	TGTGCCAAACTCCTACAGGCTAGCCCTTCAACAGATACGCAGTATTTT	CAKLLQASPSTDTQYF
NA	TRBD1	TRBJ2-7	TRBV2	TGTGCCAGCAGTGACAGGGACAGGAGTGTACGAAACTCCTACGAGCAGTACTTC	CASSDRDRSVRNSYEQYF
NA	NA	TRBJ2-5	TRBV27	TGTGCCAGCAAAAGTATGCAGGGGACCCAGTACTTC	CASKSMQGTQYF
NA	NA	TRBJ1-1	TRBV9	TGTGCCAGCAGCATCCTGGACGGGACTGAAGCTTTCTTT	CASSILDGTEAFF
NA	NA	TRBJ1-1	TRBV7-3	TGTGCCAGCAGCTTAACGGGCAGGGAGTCTTATCACACTGAAGCTTTCTTT	CASSLTGRESYHTEAFF
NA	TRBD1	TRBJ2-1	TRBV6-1	TGTGCCAGCACCAGGACAGGGCGAAATGAGCAGTTCTTC	CASTRTGRNEQFF
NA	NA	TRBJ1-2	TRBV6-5	TGTGCCACGAAGCACAGGGTCGGCCCGTATGGCTACACCTTC	CATKHRVGPYGYTF
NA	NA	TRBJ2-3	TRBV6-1	TGTGCCAGCAGTGAAGGGGCTAGCACAGATACGCAGTATTTT	CASSEGASTDTQYF
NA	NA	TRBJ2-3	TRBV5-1	TGCGCCAGCAGCCCCTGGACAGACACAGATACGCAGTATTTT	CASSPWTDTDTQYF
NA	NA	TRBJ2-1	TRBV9	TGTGCCAGCAGCGTAGGAGGAGCGCCACACAATGAGCAGTTCTTC	CASSVGGAPHNEQFF
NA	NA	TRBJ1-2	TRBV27	TGTGCCAGCAGTCTGGGACCTCAGGGGCTCTATGGCTACACCTTC	CASSLGPQGLYGYTF
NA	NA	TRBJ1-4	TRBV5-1	TGCGCCAGCAGTTCCGCCGCAGGGGCAATTAATGAAAAACTGTTTTTT	CASSSAAGAINEKLFF
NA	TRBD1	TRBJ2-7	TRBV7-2	TGTGCCAGCAGCATGGGGACAGCCAGCTACGAGCAGTACTTC	CASSMGTASYEQYF
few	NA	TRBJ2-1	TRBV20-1	TGCAGTGCAGGGCTTAATGAGCAGTTCTTC	CSAGLNEQFF
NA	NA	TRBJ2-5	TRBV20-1	TGCAGTGTTCGAGGATCGGAGACCCAGTACTTC	CSVRGSETQYF
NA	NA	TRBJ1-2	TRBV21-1	TGTGCCAGCAGCAATCCGGCGCCCAAGGGTGCCGCGGATGGCTACACCTTC	CASSNPAPKGAADGYTF
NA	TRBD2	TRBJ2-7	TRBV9	TGTGCCAGCAGCCTCGGGACTAGCGGGAGTTTCGAGCAGTACTTC	CASSLGTSGSFEQYF
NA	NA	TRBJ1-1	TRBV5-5	TGTGCCAGCAGCTTGGGGTTTTCGGTACGGAACACTGAAGCTTTCTTT	CASSLGFSVRNTEAFF
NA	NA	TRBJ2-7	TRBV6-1	TGTGCCACCCAAACGGACACCCGGCCCTACGAGCAGTACTTC	CATQTDTRPYEQYF
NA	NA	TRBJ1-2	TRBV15	TGTGCCACCAGAACTATAGGGGACACTGATCCGTCGGGGCGAGGCTACACCTTC	CATRTIGDTDPSGRGYTF
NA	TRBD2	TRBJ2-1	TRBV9	TGTGCCAGCCAGCGGGGGGGCGGGAATGAGCAGTTCTTC	CASQRGGGNEQFF
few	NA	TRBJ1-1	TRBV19	TGTGCCAGTAGTACTTTCTCAGGGTTAAGGGCTGAAGCTTTCTTT	CASSTFSGLRAEAFF
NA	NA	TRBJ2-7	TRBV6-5	TGTGCCAGCAGTTACTCAAGCTCCTACGAGCAGTACTTC	CASSYSSSYEQYF
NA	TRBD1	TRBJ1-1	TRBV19	TGTGCCAGTAGTATAGCCCCGGACAGGGTTGGAGAACTGAACACTGAAGCTTTCTTT	CASSIAPDRVGELNTEAFF
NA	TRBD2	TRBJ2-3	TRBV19	TGTGCCAGTAGTATAGTCCCGGGACTAGCAACAGATACGCAGTATTTT	CASSIVPGLATDTQYF
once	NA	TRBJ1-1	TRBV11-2	TGTGCCAGCAGCTTATCGGAGGCGACTGAAGCTTTCTTT	CASSLSEATEAFF
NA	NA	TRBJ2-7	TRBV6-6	TGTGCCAGCAGCGACTGGCACCTCCCCTACGAGCAGTACTTC	CASSDWHLPYEQYF
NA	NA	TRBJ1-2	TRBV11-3	TGTGCCAGCAGCTTAACGGCAGGGGCTAACTATGGCTACACCTTC	CASSLTAGANYGYTF
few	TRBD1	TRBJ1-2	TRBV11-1	TGTGCCAGCCGTCAACGGGACAGCGACTATGGCTACACCTTC	CASRQRDSDYGYTF
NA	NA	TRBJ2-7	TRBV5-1	TGCGCCAGCAGCGTGCAGGGTGAGCAGTACTTC	CASSVQGEQYF
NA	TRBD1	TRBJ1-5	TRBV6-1	TGTGCCAGCAAACAGGGGGTAGTGAGCAATCAGCCCCAGCATTTT	CASKQGVVSNQPQHF
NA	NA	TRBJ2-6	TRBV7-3	TGTGCCAGCAGCTTATGGGGCTCTGGGGCCAACGTCCTGACTTTC	CASSLWGSGANVLTF
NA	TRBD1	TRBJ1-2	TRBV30	TGTGCCTGGAGTCCAGGGGGCCATGGCTACACCTTC	CAWSPGGHGYTF
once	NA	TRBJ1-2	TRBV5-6	TGTGCCAGCAGCTCCAACTATGGCTACACCTTC	CASSSNYGYTF
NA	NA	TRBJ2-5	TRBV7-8	TGTGCCAGCAGCCTCGGGGGAGCGGAGGGGCGAGAGACCCAGTACTTC	CASSLGGAEGRETQYF